What follows describes a single TCR beta chain. This clone was observed once. It lacks a known antigen. No per-base quality is available; no much larger clone lies one base away. This record belongs to a study of blood T cell repertoires in COVID-19 (TCRdb year 2020). In terms of the full investigation: The collaborator samples originated in the United States, Italy and Spain and spanned the acute and convalescent phases of COVID-19. A de-identified subject ID, COVID-19 status, age in years and sex were almost always included in the sample metadata. The prospective study material was composed of cDNA or gDNA derived from T cells, B-cell-depleted T cells, or PBMCs. The dataset comprised deeply sampled blood TCRbeta repertoires from subjects exposed to, actively infected with, or recovered from COVID-19. HLA class I and class II types, where available, came from metadata supplied by the sample provider rather than from assay-based typing. Samples came from the ongoing ImmuneRACE study (first 160 participants) plus 1,254 subjects from 6 global collaborators. The repertoires were released in a freely available public database meant as a resource for research on the immune response to SARS-CoV-2.

TCRbeta CDR3 regions were amplified from genomic DNA by means of the immunoSEQ Assay, a bias-controlled multiplex PCR. Regarding the original processing steps: The number of nucleated cells in each sample was estimated from the amplification of reference gene primers within the assay. To quantify the absolute abundance of each unique TCRbeta CDR3 rearrangement, sequence reads were collapsed and filtered. For each sample, productive Simpson clonality was calculated by taking the square root of Simpson's diversity index across productive rearrangements. TCRdb limited this immuneACCESS table to in-frame rearrangements with V and J called. A share of clones is missing; checked studies link under half to unresolved V genes, and the rest is unexplained. V and J calls and clone size come straight from that table; D and trimming were deduced from the DNA. For this sample the table gives 360,000 or so clones, of which roughly 91% were detected only once. Less than 2% of the sample is held by the ten biggest clonotypes.

Participants in the prospective study were aged roughly 18 to 100 years, lived in 20 to 30 United States geographic areas, and enrolled through a virtual design. Cohort assignment in the prospective study relied on participant-reported clinical history from a screening survey and a study questionnaire. Recovered participants in ImmuneRACE Cohort 3 were defined as having two consecutive negative NP/OP PCR tests, clearance from a healthcare professional, or resolution of symptoms. Mobile phlebotomists in the prospective study collected whole blood, serum and a nasopharyngeal or oropharyngeal swab from every participant. Over a roughly 2-month period, participants in the prospective study had the option of providing additional blood draws and questionnaires. Before DNA extraction, blood samples from the prospective study were shipped at room temperature or frozen. General findings and caveats noted by the study authors: Clinical and demographic metadata were provided uncurated, with the amount varying by source and participant.

Taken from cysteine to phenylalanine, the CDR3 has 13 residues. Kept here is only the CDR3 DNA, which spans 39 bases and is read in frame from base 1. The germline V gene specifies MNHEY as CDR1 and SVGAGI as CDR2. V is clipped by 11 bases and J by 4 bases, and the sequence between their germline boundaries is 18 bases long. The sample comprised PBMCs or T cells enriched from blood (not recorded which). The TCR comes from a young woman who had recovered from COVID-19. This sequence uses TRBV6-5 and TRBJ2-7; tentative D gene TRBD1, with 5 bases matching. The bases are TGTGCCGTACAAGGGGTCAGCGTTTACGAGCAGTACTTC. Its protein reads: CAVQGVSVYEQYF.